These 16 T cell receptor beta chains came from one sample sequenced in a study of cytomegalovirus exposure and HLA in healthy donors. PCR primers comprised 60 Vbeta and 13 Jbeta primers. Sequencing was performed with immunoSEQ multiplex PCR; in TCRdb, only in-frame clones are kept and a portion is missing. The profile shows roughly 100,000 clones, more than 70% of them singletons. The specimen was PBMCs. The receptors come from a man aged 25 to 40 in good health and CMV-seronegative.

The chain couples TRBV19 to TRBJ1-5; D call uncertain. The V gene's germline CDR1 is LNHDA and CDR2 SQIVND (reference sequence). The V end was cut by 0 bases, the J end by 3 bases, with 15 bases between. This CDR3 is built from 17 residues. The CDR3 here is CASSIEGGSFLNQPQHF. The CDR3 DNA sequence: TGTGCCAGTAGTATAGAAGGAGGCAGCTTCCTCAATCAGCCCCAGCATTTT.

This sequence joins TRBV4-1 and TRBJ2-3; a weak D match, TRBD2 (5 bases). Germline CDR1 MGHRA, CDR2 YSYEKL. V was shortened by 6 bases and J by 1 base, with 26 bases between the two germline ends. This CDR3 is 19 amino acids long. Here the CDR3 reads CASSLAEVAGGFGTDTQYF. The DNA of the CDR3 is TGCGCCAGCAGTCTGGCGGAAGTGGCAGGAGGCTTCGGCACAGATACGCAGTATTTT.

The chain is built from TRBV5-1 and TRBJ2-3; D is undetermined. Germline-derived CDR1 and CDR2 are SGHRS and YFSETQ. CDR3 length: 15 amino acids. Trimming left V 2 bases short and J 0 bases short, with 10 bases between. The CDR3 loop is CASSFPAPSTDTQYF. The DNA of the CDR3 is TGCGCCAGCAGCTTTCCAGCGCCTAGCACAGATACGCAGTATTTT. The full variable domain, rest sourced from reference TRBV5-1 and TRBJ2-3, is KAGVTQTPRYLIKTRGQQVTLSCSPISGHRSVSWYQQTPGQGLQFLFEYFSETQRNKGNFPGRFSGRQFSNSRSEMNVSTLELGDSALYLCASSFPAPSTDTQYFGPGTRLTVL.

The CDR3 is CSVVTGTGNPYEQFF. DNA for the CDR3: TGCAGCGTAGTTACCGGGACAGGGAATCCGTATGAGCAGTTCTTC. The chain recombines TRBV29-1 with TRBJ2-1; 9 nucleotides match TRBD1. Germline loops: CDR1 SQVTM, CDR2 ANQGSEA. The CDR3 is 15 amino acids. V dropped 6 bases and J dropped 8; count of bases not matched to a gene: 14.

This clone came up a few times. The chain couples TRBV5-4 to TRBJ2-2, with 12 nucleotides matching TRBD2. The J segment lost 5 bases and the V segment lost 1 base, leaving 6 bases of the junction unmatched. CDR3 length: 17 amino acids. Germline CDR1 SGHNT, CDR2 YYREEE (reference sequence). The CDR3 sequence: CASSLPSGGAETGELFF. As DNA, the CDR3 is TGTGCCAGCAGCTTGCCTAGCGGGGGGGCGGAGACCGGGGAGCTGTTTTTT.

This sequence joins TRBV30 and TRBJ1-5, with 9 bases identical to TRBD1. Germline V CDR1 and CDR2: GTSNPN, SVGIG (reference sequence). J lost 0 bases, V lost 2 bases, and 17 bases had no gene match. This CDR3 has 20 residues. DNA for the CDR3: TGTGCCTGGAGTCCTTGGGGGGGGACAGGGACGGGGTATAGCAATCAGCCCCAGCATTTT. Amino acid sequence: CAWSPWGGTGTGYSNQPQHF.

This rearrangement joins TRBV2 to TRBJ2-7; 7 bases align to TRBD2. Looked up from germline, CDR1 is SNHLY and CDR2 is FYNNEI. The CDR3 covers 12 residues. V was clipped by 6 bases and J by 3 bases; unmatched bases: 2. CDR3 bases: TGTGCCAGCAGACTAGCGTACTACGAGCAGTACTTC. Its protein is CASRLAYYEQYF.

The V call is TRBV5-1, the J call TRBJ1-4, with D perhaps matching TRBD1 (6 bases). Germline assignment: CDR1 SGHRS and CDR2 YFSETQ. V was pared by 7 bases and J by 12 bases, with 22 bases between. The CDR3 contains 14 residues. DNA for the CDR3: TGCGCCAGCGGCCCTACAGGGTCTCCCCAAGAACTGTTTTTT. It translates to CASGPTGSPQELFF.

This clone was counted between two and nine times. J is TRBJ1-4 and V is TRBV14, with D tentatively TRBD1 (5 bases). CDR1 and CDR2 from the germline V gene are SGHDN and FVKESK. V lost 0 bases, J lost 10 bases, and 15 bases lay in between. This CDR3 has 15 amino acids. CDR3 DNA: TGTGCCAGCAGCCAAGAGCTTCCCGGGGGTGGAAAACTGTTTTTT. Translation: CASSQELPGGGKLFF. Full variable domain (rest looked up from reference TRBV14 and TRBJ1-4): EAGVTQFPSHSVIEKGQTVTLRCDPISGHDNLYWYRRVMGKEIKFLLHFVKESKQDESGMPNNRFLAERTGGTYSTLKVQPAELEDSGVYFCASSQELPGGGKLFFGSGTQLSVL.

CDR3 bases: TGTGCCAGCAGTGAAAGGGGGGGGAAACTGTTTTTT. Its protein is CASSERGGKLFF. The chain couples TRBV6-1 to TRBJ1-4; TRBD1 is a possible D gene (6 bases). The germline CDR1 and CDR2 sequences are MNHNS and SASEGT. This CDR3 has 12 residues. Trimming removed 2 bases from V and 11 bases from J, with 9 bases in between.

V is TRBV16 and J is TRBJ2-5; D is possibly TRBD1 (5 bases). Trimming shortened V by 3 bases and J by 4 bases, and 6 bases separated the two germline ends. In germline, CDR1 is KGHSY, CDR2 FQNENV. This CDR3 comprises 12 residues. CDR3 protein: CASSQGRETQYF. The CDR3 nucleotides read TGTGCCAGCAGCCAGGGGCGAGAGACCCAGTACTTC.

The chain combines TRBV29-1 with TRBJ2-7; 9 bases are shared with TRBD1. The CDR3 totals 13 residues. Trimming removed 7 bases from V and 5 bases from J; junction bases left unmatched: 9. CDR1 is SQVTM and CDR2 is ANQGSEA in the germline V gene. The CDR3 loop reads CSASGQGENEQYF. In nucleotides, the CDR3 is TGCAGCGCCTCGGGACAGGGTGAGAACGAGCAGTACTTC.

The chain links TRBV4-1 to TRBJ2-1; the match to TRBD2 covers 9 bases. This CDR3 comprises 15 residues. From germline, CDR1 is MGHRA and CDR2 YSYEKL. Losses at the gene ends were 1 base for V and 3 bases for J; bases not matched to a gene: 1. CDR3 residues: CASSQVAGDYNEQFF. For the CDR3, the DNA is TGCGCCAGCAGCCAAGTAGCGGGAGACTACAATGAGCAGTTCTTC.

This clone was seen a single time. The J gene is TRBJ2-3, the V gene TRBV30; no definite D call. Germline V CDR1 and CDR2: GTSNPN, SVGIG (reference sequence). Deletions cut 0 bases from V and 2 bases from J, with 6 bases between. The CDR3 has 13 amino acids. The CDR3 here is CAWSVGITDTQYF. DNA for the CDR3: TGTGCCTGGAGTGTCGGTATCACAGATACGCAGTATTTT.

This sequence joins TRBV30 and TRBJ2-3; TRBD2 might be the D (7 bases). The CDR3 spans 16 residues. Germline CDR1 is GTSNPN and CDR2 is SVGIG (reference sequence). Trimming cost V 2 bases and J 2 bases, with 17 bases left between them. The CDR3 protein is CAWSPGGPDPTDTQYF. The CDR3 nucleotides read TGTGCCTGGAGTCCCGGGGGGCCGGACCCCACAGATACGCAGTATTTT.

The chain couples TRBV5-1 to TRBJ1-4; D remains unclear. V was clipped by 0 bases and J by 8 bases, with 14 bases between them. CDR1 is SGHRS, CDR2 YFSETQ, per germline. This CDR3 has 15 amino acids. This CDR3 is CASSLAQTNREKLFF. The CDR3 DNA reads TGCGCCAGCAGCTTGGCACAGACAAATAGGGAAAAACTGTTTTTT.